Shown below are 15 T cell receptor beta chains from a single sample sequenced in a study of beta chain features in type 1 diabetes. Expressed TCRB transcripts were sequenced, since all the RNA that had been isolated was reverse transcribed. Sequencing used immunoSEQ multiplex PCR; TCRdb keeps in-frame clones, though not all of them. The table includes more than 300,000 clones, more than 13% detected once. The sequencing input was naive CD4+ T cells from blood. These receptor sequences come from a woman between 18 and 29 years old in good health.

A remark on this clone: Other DNA sequences in this sample translate to the same CDR3. The genes are TRBV28 and TRBJ2-1; D gene ambiguous. Looked up from germline, CDR1 is MDHEN and CDR2 is SYDVKM. Trimming removed 6 bases at V and 4 bases at J, with 4 bases between. The CDR3 extends over 11 amino acids. Here the CDR3 DNA reads TGTGCCAGCAGCCTTTACAATGAGCAGTTCTTC. Amino acids: CASSLYNEQFF.

In its sample, this clone was seen once. The V gene is TRBV18, the J gene TRBJ2-7; D uncertain. The CDR3 is 11 residues long. The V and J ends lost 3 bases and 7 bases respectively, with 7 bases between them. The germline gives CDR1 KGHSH, CDR2 LQKENI. CDR3: CASSPRGEQYF. CDR3 DNA sequence: TGTGCCAGCTCACCCCGAGGTGAGCAGTACTTC.

CDR3 protein: CSVAGVGNEQFF. DNA for the CDR3: TGCAGCGTTGCGGGGGTGGGCAATGAGCAGTTCTTC. This rearrangement joins TRBV29-1 to TRBJ2-1; possibly TRBD2 for D (6 bases). There are 12 residues in the CDR3. The V gene lost 4 bases and the J gene lost 6 bases, with 10 bases spanning the gap. Germline CDR1 is SQVTM and CDR2 is ANQGSEA.

V gene TRBV5-6 combines with J gene TRBJ2-1; D remains ambiguous. CDR3 length equals 16 residues. The ends were cut back, 0 bases at V and 7 bases at J, with 17 bases in the middle. CDR1 is SGHDT and CDR2 is YYEEEE in the germline V gene. CDR3 sequence: CASSLESYERWNEQFF. The DNA for the CDR3 is TGTGCCAGCAGCTTGGAATCATATGAGAGGTGGAATGAGCAGTTCTTC.

CDR3 amino acids: CAWGGQGLYYEQYF. In DNA, the CDR3 is TGTGCCTGGGGGGGACAGGGACTGTACTACGAGCAGTACTTC. The gene calls are TRBV30 and TRBJ2-7; TRBD1 agrees at 9 bases. Germline-derived CDR1 and CDR2 are GTSNPN and SVGIG (reference sequence). V lost 5 bases and J lost 3; bases outside the gene matches: 8. There are 14 residues in the CDR3. The entire variable domain, with the rest obtained from reference TRBV30 and TRBJ2-7, is as follows: SQTIHQWPATLVQPVGSPLSLECTVEGTSNPNLYWYRQAAGRGLQLLFYSVGIGQISSEVPQNLSASRPQDRQFILSSKKLLLSDSGFYLCAWGGQGLYYEQYFGPGTRLTVT.

The rearrangement uses TRBV5-1 and TRBJ2-7; 7 bases map to TRBD2. With V trimmed by 4 bases and J by 2 bases, 6 bases remained unmatched. The CDR3 has 14 amino acids. Germline V CDR1 and CDR2: SGHRS, YFSETQ. The CDR3: CASSLLAATYEQYF. CDR3 DNA: TGCGCCAGCAGCCTTCTAGCGGCAACCTACGAGCAGTACTTC.

The chain links TRBV30 to TRBJ2-3, with 9 bases that match TRBD2. V was clipped by 3 bases and J by 7 bases; unmatched bases: 11. The CDR3 is 15 residues long. CDR1 is GTSNPN, CDR2 SVGIG, per germline (reference sequence). DNA of the CDR3: TGTGCCTGGAGCGGAGCGGGGGGAAAAGTATATACGCAGTATTTT. Translation gives CAWSGAGGKVYTQYF.

The chain recombines TRBV7-9 with TRBJ1-2; D remains unclear. The germline CDR1 and CDR2 sequences are SEHNR and FQNEAQ (reference sequence). This CDR3 is built from 12 residues. V lost 7 bases to trimming and J lost 7 bases, with 13 bases between them. CDR3 sequence reads: CASTRGLTGYTF. CDR3 in DNA: TGTGCCAGCACCCGAGGCCTTACTGGCTACACCTTC. The whole variable domain, remainder taken from reference TRBV7-9 and TRBJ1-2, is DTGVSQNPRHKITKRGQNVTFRCDPISEHNRLYWYRQTLGQGPEFLTYFQNEAQLEKSRLLSDRFSAERPKGSFSTLEIQRTEQGDSAMYLCASTRGLTGYTFGSGTRLTVV.

Here the CDR3 reads CAWSVPGVPNQPQHF. CDR3 coding DNA: TGTGCCTGGAGTGTTCCGGGGGTCCCCAATCAGCCCCAGCATTTT. The V call is TRBV30, the J call TRBJ1-5, with D maybe TRBD1 (5 bases). V lost 0 bases and J lost 3, with 12 bases in between. CDR3 size: 15 residues. Germline V gene sequence: CDR1 GTSNPN, CDR2 SVGIG (reference sequence).

This clone has only a few counts. The chain has TRBV30 and TRBJ2-7; TRBD1 matches at 8 bases. This CDR3 has 15 residues. CDR1 is GTSNPN, CDR2 SVGIG, per germline (reference sequence). The ends lost 0 bases at V and 0 bases at J; junction bases unmatched: 4. CDR3 DNA: TGTGCCTGGAGTGTACCAGGGGGCCTCTCCTACGAGCAGTACTTC. Protein: CAWSVPGGLSYEQYF. The full variable domain, rest sourced from reference TRBV30 and TRBJ2-7, is SQTIHQWPATLVQPVGSPLSLECTVEGTSNPNLYWYRQAAGRGLQLLFYSVGIGQISSEVPQNLSASRPQDRQFILSSKKLLLSDSGFYLCAWSVPGGLSYEQYFGPGTRLTVT.

The chain recombines TRBV4-3 with TRBJ1-1; D might be TRBD1 (5 bases). In germline, CDR1 is LGHNA, CDR2 YSLEER. Deletions cut 3 bases from V and 1 base from J, with 15 bases between. This CDR3 is built from 16 residues. In nucleotides, the CDR3 is TGCGCCAGCAGCCATCTGGCGGGGCAGCAGAACACTGAAGCTTTCTTT. It specifies CASSHLAGQQNTEAFF.

The V call is TRBV30, the J call TRBJ1-4; possible D gene TRBD1, 5 bases. Germline-derived CDR1 and CDR2 are GTSNPN and SVGIG (reference sequence). V was trimmed by 4 bases and J by 2 bases, leaving 8 bases between them. The CDR3 extends over 13 amino acids. CDR3 sequence (DNA): TGTGCCTGGACGGGGACTACTAATGAAAAACTGTTTTTT. Its protein product is CAWTGTTNEKLFF.

This clone was seen more than once but under ten times. V and J are TRBV5-4 and TRBJ1-1, with 12 bases identical to TRBD1. In germline, CDR1 is SGHNT, CDR2 YYREEE (reference sequence). After removal of 5 bases from V and 4 bases from J, the junction contained 12 bases not matched to a gene. This CDR3 is built from 17 residues. The CDR3 region is CASSPRGGTGGLTEAFF. The DNA for the CDR3 is TGTGCCAGCAGTCCACGAGGAGGGACAGGGGGCCTCACTGAAGCTTTCTTT.

This clone was observed a handful of times. J is TRBJ2-2 and V is TRBV7-9; D might be TRBD2 (5 bases). Germline V gives CDR1 SEHNR, CDR2 FQNEAQ (reference sequence). The CDR3 runs to 15 residues. With 1 base removed from V and 5 bases from J, the gap between germline ends came to 11 bases. The CDR3, as DNA: TGTGCCAGCAGCTTAGGAATCTCGGGGACCGGGGAGCTGTTTTTT. It specifies CASSLGISGTGELFF.

The genes are TRBV5-1 and TRBJ2-5; the match to TRBD2 covers 10 bases. The CDR3 has 15 residues. Germline V gene data show CDR1 as SGHRS and CDR2 as YFSETQ. V shed 0 bases, J shed 5 bases, and the junction held 4 bases outside the gene matches. In DNA form, the CDR3 reads TGCGCCAGCAGCTTGGTGAGCGGGAGGGCGGAGACCCAGTACTTC. This encodes CASSLVSGRAETQYF.